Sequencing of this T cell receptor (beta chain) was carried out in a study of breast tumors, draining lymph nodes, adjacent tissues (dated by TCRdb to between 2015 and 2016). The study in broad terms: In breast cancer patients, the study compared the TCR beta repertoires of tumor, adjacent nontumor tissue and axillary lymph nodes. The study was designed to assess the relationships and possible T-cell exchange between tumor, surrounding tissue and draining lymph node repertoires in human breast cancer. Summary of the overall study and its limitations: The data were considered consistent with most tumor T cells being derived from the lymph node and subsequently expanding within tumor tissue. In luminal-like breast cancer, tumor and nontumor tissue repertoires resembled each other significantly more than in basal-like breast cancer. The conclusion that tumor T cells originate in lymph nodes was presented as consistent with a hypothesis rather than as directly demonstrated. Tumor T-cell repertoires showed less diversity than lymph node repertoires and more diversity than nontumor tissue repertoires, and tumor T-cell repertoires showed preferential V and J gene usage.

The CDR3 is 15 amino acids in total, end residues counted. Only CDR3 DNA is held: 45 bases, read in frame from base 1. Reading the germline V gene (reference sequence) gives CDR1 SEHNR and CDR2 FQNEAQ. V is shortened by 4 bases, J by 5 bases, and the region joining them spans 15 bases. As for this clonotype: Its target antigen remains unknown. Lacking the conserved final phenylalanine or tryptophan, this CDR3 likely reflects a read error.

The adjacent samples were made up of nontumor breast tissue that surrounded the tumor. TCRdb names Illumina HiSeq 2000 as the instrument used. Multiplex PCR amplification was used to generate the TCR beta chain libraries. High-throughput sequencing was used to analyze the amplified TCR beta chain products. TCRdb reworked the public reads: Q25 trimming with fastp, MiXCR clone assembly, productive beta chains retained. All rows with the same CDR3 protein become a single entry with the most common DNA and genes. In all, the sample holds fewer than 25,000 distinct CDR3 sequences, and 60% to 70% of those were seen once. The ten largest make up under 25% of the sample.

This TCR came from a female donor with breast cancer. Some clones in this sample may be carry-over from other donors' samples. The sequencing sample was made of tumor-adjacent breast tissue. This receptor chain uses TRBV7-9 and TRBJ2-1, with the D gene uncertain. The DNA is TGTGCCAGCAGCTCGCTCCGAATGTTCAACAATGAGCAGTTCTCC. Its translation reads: CASSSLRMFNNEQFS.